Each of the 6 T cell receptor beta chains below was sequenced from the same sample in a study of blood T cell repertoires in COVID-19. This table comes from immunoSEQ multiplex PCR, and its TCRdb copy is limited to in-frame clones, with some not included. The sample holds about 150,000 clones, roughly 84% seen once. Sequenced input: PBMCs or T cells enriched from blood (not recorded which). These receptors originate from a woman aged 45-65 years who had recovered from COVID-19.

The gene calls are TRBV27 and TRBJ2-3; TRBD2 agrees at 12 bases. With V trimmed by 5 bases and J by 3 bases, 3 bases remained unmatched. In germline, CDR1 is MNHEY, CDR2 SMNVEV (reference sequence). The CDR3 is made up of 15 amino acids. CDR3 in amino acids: CASSAGTSGTDTQYF. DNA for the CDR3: TGTGCCAGCAGTGCGGGGACTAGCGGGACAGATACGCAGTATTTT.

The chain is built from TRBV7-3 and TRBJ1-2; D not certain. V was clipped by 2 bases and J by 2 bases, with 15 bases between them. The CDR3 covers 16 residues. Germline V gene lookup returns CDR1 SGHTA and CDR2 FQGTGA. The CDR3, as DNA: TGTGCCAGCAGCTTACTCCAGAGGTATTCAAACTATGGCTACACCTTC. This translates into CASSLLQRYSNYGYTF.

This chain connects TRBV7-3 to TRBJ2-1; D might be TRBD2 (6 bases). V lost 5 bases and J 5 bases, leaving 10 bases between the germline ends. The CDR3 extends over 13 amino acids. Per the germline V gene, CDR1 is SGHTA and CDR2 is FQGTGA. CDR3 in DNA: TGTGCCAGCAGCCAGGACTATGACAATGAGCAGTTCTTC. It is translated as CASSQDYDNEQFF.

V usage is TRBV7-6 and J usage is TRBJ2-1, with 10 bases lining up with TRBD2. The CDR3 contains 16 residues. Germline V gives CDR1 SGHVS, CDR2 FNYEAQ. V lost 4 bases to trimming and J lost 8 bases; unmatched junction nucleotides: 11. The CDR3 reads CASSSGIAGGGYEQFF. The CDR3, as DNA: TGTGCCAGCAGCTCCGGAATAGCGGGAGGAGGTTATGAGCAGTTCTTC.

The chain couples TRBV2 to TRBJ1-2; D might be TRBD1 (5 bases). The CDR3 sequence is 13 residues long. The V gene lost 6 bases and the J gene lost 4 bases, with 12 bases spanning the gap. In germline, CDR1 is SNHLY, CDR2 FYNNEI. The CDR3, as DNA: TGTGCCAGCAGACCGGAGGGGTCCTATGGCTACACCTTC. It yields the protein CASRPEGSYGYTF.

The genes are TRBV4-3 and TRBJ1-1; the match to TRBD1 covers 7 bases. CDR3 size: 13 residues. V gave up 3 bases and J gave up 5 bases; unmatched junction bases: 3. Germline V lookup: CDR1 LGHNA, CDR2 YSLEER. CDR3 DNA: TGCGCCAGCAGCCAGACAGGGATTACTGAAGCTTTCTTT. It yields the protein CASSQTGITEAFF.